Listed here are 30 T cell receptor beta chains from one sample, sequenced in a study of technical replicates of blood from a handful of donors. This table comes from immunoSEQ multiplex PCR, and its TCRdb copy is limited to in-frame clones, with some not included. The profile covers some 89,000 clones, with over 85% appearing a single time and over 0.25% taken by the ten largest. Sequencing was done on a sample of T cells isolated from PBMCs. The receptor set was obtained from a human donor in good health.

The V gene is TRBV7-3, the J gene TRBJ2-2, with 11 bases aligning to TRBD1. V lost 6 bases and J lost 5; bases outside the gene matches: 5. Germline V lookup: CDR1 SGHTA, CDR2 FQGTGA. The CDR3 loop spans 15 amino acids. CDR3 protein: CASREDRGRTGELFF. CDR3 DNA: TGTGCCAGCAGGGAGGACAGGGGGCGGACCGGGGAGCTGTTTTTT.

CDR3 amino acids: CASTPTGTNYGYTF. CDR3 DNA sequence: TGTGCCAGTACCCCCACAGGGACTAACTATGGCTACACCTTC. The rearrangement joins TRBV19 to TRBJ1-2; the D gene is possibly TRBD1 (6 bases). Germline assignment: CDR1 LNHDA and CDR2 SQIVND (reference sequence). CDR3 length: 14 amino acids. V was cut by 7 bases and J by 0 bases, with 12 bases left in between.

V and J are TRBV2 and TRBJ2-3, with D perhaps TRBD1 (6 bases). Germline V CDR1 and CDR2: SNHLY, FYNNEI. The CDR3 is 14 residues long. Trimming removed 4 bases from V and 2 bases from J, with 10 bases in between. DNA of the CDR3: TGTGCCAGCAGTGTTCAGGGGCCCACAGATACGCAGTATTTT. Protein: CASSVQGPTDTQYF.

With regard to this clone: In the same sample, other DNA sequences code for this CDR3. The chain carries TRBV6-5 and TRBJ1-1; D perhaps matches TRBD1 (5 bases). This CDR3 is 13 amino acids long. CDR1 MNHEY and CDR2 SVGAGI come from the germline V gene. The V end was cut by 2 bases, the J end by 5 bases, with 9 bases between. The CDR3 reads CASSYGGETEAFF. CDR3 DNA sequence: TGTGCCAGCAGTTACGGAGGGGAGACTGAAGCTTTCTTT.

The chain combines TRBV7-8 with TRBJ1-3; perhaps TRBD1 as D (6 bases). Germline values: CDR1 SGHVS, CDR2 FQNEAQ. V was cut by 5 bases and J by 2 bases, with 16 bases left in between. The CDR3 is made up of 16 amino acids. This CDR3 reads CASSPSSTGAGNTIYF. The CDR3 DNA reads TGTGCCAGCAGCCCTTCTTCGACAGGAGCTGGAAACACCATATATTTT.

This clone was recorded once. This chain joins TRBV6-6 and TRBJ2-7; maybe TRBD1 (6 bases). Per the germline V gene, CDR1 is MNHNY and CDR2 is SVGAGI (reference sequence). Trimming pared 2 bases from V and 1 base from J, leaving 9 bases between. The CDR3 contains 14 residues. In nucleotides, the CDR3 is TGTGCCAGCAGTTACGGCAGGGGATCCTACGAGCAGTACTTC. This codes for CASSYGRGSYEQYF.

CDR3 loop: CASSEPGSSYEQYF. The DNA for the CDR3 is TGTGCCAGTAGTGAACCGGGGTCTTCCTACGAGCAGTACTTC. V usage is TRBV19 and J usage is TRBJ2-7, with TRBD2 as a possible D gene (5 bases). This CDR3 region has 14 residues. Germline V gives CDR1 LNHDA, CDR2 SQIVND (reference sequence). The V gene lost 5 bases and the J gene lost 1 base, with 12 bases spanning the gap.

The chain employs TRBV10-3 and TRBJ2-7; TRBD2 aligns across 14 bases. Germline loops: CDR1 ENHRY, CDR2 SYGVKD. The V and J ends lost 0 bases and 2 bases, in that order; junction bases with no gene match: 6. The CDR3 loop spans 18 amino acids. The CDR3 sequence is CAISESMTSGRDPYEQYF. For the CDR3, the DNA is TGTGCCATCAGTGAGTCGATGACTAGCGGGAGGGACCCCTACGAGCAGTACTTC.

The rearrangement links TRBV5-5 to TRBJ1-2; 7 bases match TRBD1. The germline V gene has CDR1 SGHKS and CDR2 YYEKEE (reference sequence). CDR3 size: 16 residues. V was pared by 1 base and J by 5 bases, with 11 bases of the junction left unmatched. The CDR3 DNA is TGTGCCAGCAGCTTGCAGTTGGTACAGGGGAAATATGGCTACACCTTC. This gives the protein CASSLQLVQGKYGYTF.

In DNA form, the CDR3 reads TGCGCCAGCAGCTTAGGGACAGGGATCAACGAGCAGTACTTC. It yields the protein CASSLGTGINEQYF. V is TRBV5-1 and J is TRBJ2-7; 9 positions agree with TRBD1. This CDR3 is built from 14 residues. Germline trimming cut 2 bases from V and 5 bases from J; bases unmatched to any gene: 5. Germline V gives CDR1 SGHRS, CDR2 YFSETQ.

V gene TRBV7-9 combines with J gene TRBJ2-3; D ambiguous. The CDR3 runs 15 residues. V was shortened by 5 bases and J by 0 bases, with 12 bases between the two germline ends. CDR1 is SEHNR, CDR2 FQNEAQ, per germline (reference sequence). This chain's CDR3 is CASSPFDGSTDTQYF. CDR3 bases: TGTGCCAGCAGCCCCTTTGACGGGAGCACAGATACGCAGTATTTT.

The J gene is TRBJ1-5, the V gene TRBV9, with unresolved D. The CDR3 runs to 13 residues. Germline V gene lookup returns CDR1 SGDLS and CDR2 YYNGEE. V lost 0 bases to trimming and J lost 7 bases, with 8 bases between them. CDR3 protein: CASSVDSGQPQHF. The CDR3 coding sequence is TGTGCCAGCAGCGTAGACAGTGGGCAGCCCCAGCATTTT.

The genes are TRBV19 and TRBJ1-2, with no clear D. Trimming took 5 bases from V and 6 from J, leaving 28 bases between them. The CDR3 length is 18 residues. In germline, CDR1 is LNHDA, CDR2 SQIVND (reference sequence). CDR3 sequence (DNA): TGTGCCAGTAGTGGGTCTTTTTACCGGGTCGAGGGCGCACATGGCTACACCTTC. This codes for CASSGSFYRVEGAHGYTF. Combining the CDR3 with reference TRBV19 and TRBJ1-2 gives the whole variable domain DGGITQSPKYLFRKEGQNVTLSCEQNLNHDAMYWYRQDPGQGLRLIYYSQIVNDFQKGDIAEGYSVSREKKESFPLTVTSAQKNPTAFYLCASSGSFYRVEGAHGYTFGSGTRLTVV.

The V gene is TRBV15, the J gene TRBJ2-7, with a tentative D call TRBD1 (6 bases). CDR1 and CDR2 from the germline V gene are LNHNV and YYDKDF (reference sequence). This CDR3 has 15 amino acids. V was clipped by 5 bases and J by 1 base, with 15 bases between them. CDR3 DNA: TGTGCCACCAGCCCAGAGCTAGGACAGTCCTACGAGCAGTACTTC. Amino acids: CATSPELGQSYEQYF.

CDR3 sequence: CASTPYREDEQYF. The CDR3 DNA is TGTGCCAGCACCCCGTATAGGGAGGACGAGCAGTACTTC. This chain connects TRBV6-5 to TRBJ2-7; D might be TRBD2 (6 bases). Trimming shortened V by 7 bases and J by 5 bases, and 15 bases separated the two germline ends. CDR1 MNHEY and CDR2 SVGAGI come from the germline V gene. The CDR3 covers 13 residues.

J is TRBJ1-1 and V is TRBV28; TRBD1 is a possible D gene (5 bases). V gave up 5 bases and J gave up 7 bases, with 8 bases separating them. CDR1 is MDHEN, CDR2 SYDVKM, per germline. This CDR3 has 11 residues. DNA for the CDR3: TGTGCCAGCAGTAGGACACTTGAAGCTTTCTTT. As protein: CASSRTLEAFF. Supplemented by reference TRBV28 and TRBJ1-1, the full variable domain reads DVKVTQSSRYLVKRTGEKVFLECVQDMDHENMFWYRQDPGLGLRLIYFSYDVKMKEKGDIPEGYSVSREKKERFSLILESASTNQTSMYLCASSRTLEAFFGQGTRLTVV.

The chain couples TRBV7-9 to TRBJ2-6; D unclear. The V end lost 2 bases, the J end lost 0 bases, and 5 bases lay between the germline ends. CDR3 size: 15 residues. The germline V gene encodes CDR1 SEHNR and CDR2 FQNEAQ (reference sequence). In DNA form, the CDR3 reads TGTGCCAGCAGCTTAATCCTCTCTGGGGCCAACGTCCTGACTTTC. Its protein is CASSLILSGANVLTF.

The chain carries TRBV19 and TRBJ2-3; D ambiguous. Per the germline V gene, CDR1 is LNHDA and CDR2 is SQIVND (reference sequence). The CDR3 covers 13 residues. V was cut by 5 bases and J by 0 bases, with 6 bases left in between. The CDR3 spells CASSPVSTDTQYF. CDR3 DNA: TGTGCCAGTAGTCCAGTTAGCACAGATACGCAGTATTTT.

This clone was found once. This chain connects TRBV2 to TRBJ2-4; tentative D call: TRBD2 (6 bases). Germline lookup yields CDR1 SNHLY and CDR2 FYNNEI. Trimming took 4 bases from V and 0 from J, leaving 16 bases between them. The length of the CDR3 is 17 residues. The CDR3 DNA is TGTGCCAGCAGTGTCCCTGGGGAGGTTGTAGCCAAAAACATTCAGTACTTC. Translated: CASSVPGEVVAKNIQYF.

CDR3 DNA sequence: TGCGCCAGCAGCTGGACAGGGGACCAGGCCGAGCAGTACTTC. It is translated as CASSWTGDQAEQYF. This chain connects TRBV5-1 to TRBJ2-7, with 9 bases lining up with TRBD1. Per germline, CDR1 SGHRS and CDR2 YFSETQ. J lost 6 bases, V lost 3 bases, and 7 bases had no gene match. The length of the CDR3 is 14 residues. The full variable domain, completed using reference TRBV5-1 and TRBJ2-7, is KAGVTQTPRYLIKTRGQQVTLSCSPISGHRSVSWYQQTPGQGLQFLFEYFSETQRNKGNFPGRFSGRQFSNSRSEMNVSTLELGDSALYLCASSWTGDQAEQYFGPGTRLTVT.

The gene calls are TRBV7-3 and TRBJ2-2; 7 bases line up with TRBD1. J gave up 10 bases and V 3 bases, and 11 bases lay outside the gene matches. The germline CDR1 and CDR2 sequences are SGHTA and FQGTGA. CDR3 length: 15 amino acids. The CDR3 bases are TGTGCCAGCAGCTTGACAGGGTTAGTGGGAGAGGAGCTGTTTTTT. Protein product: CASSLTGLVGEELFF.

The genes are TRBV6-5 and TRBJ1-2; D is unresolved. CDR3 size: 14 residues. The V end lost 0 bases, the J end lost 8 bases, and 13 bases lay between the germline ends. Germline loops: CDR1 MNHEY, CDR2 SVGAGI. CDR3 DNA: TGTGCCAGCAGTTACTCGGCATCCTCGGAGGGCTACACCTTC. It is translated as CASSYSASSEGYTF.

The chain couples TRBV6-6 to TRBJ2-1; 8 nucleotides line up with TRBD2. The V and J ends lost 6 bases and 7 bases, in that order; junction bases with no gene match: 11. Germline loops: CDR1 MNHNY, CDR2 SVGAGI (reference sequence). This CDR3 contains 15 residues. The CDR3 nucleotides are TGTGCCAGCAGCTCAAGAGCGGGAGTAGCAAATGAGCAGTTCTTC. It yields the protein CASSSRAGVANEQFF.

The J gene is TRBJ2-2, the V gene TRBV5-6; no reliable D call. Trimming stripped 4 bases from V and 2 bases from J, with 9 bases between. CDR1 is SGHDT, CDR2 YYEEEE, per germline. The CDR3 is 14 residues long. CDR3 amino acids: CASSRPTNTGELFF. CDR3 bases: TGTGCCAGCAGCCGCCCTACCAACACCGGGGAGCTGTTTTTT.

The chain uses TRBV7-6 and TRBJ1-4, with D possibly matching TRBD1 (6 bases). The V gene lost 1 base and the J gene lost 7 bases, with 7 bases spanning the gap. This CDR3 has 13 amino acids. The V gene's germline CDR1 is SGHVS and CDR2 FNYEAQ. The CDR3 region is CASSLVGGEKLFF. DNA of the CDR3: TGTGCCAGCAGCTTAGTAGGGGGTGAAAAACTGTTTTTT.

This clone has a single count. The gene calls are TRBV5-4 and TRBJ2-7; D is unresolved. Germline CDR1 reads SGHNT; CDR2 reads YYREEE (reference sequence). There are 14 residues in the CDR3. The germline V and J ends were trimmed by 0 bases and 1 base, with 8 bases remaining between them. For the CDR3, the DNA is TGTGCCAGCAGCTTGGTCGACTCGTCCTACGAGCAGTACTTC. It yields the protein CASSLVDSSYEQYF.

The CDR3 nucleotides are TGTGCCACGCTACCGAGGGCCAGCAATCAGCCCCAGCATTTT. This gives the protein CATLPRASNQPQHF. The chain links TRBV6-1 to TRBJ1-5; D unresolved. CDR1 and CDR2 from the germline V gene are MNHNS and SASEGT. The CDR3 runs to 14 residues. V was trimmed by 10 bases and J by 1 base, leaving 14 bases between them.

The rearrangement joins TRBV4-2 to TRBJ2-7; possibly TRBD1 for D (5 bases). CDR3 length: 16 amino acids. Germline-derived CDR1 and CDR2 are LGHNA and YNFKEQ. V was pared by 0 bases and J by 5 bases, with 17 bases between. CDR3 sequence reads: CASSQDLEGRENEQYF. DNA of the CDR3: TGTGCCAGCAGCCAAGATCTAGAAGGCAGGGAAAACGAGCAGTACTTC.

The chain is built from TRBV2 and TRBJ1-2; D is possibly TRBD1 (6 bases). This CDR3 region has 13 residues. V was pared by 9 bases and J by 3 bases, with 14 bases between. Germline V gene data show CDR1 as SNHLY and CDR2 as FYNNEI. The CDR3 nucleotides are TGTGCCAGTCTACAGGGAAAGGACTATGGCTACACCTTC. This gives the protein CASLQGKDYGYTF.

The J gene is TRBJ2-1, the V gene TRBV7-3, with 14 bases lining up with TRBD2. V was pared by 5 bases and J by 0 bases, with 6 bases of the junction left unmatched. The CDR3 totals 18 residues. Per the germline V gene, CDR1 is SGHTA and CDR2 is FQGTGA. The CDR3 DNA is TGTGCCAGCAGCGGGGGACTAGCGGGAGCCAGCTCCTACAATGAGCAGTTCTTC. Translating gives CASSGGLAGASSYNEQFF.